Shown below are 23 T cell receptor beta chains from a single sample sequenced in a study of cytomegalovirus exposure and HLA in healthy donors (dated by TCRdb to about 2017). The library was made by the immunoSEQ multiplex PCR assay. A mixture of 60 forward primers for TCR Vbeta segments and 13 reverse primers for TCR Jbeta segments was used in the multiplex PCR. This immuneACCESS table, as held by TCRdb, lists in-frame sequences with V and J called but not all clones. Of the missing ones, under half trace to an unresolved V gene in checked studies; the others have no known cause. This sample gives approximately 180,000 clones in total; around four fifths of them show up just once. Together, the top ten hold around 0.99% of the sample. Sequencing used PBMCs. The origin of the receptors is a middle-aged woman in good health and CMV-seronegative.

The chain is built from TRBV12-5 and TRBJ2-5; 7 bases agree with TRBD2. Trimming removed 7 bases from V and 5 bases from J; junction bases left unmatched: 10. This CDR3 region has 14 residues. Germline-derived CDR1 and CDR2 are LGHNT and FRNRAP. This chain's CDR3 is CASARGPRGETQYF. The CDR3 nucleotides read TGTGCTAGTGCCCGAGGCCCGCGGGGGGAGACCCAGTACTTC.

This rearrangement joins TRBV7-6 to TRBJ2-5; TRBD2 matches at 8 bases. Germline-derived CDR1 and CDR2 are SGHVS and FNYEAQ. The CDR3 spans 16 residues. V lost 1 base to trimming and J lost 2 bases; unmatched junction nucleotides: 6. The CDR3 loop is CASSLGGVAGQETQYF. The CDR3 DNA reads TGTGCCAGCAGCTTAGGGGGCGTAGCGGGACAAGAGACCCAGTACTTC.

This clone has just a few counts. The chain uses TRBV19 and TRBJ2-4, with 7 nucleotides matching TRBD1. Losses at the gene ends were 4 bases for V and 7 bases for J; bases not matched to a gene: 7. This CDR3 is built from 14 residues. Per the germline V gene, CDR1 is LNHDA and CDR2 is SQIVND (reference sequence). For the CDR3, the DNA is TGTGCCAGTAGTACTAGCAGGGGGTGGAACATTCAGTACTTC. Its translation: CASSTSRGWNIQYF.

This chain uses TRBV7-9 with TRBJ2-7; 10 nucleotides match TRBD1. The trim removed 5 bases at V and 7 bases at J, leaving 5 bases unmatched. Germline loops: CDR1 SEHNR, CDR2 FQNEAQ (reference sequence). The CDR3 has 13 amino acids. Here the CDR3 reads CASSRQGAEEQYV. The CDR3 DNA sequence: TGTGCCAGCAGCCGACAGGGGGCGGAGGAGCAGTACGTC.

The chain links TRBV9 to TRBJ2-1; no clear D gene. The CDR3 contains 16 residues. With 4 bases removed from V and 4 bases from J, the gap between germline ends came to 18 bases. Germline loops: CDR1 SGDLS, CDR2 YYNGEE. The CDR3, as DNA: TGTGCCAGCAGCCCGAGGTTCCAGTCTGCGTACAATGAGCAGTTCTTC. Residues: CASSPRFQSAYNEQFF.

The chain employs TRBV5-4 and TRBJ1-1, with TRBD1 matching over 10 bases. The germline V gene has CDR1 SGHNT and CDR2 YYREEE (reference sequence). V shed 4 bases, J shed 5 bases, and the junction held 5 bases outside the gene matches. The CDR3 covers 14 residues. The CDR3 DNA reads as TGTGCCAGCAGCAGACAGGGGGCGCTAACTGAAGCTTTCTTT. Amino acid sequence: CASSRQGALTEAFF.

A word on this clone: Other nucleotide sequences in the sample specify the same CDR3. The CDR3 here is CASSLVGGQETQYF. The DNA for the CDR3 is TGCGCCAGCAGCTTGGTCGGGGGCCAAGAGACCCAGTACTTC. The chain links TRBV5-1 to TRBJ2-5; TRBD2 is a possible D gene (6 bases). The CDR3 has 14 amino acids. Trimming cost V 0 bases and J 1 base, with 7 bases left between them. Germline values: CDR1 SGHRS, CDR2 YFSETQ.

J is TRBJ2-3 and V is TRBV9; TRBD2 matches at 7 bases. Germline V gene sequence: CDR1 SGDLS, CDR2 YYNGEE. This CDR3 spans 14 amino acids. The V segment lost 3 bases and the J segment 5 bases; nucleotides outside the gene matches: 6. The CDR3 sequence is CASSAGLGGDTQYF. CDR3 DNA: TGTGCCAGCAGCGCCGGACTAGGAGGAGATACGCAGTATTTT.

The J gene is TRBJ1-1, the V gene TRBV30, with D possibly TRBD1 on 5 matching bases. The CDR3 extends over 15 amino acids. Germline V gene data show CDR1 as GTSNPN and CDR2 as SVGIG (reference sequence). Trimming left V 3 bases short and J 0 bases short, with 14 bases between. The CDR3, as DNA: TGTGCCTGGAGCACAGGCATCCACTTGAACACTGAAGCTTTCTTT. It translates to CAWSTGIHLNTEAFF.

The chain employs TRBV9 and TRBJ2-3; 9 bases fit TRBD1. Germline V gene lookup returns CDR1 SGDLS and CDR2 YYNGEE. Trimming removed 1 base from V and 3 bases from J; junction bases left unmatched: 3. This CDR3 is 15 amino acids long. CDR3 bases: TGTGCCAGCAGCGTAACAGGGGGCGGAACAGATACGCAGTATTTT. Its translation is CASSVTGGGTDTQYF.

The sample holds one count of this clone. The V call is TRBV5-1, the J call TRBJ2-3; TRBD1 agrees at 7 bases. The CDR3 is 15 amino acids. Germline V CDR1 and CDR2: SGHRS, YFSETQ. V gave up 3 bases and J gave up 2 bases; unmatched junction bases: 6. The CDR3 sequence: CASSSRQGPTDTQYF. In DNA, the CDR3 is TGCGCCAGCAGCTCCCGACAGGGACCCACAGATACGCAGTATTTT.

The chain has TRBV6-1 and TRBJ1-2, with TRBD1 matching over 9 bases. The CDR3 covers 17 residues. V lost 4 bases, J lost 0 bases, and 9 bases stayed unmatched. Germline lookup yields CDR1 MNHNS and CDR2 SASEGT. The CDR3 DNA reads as TGTGCCAGCAGTGTTCACAGGGGGCCCCAAGCTAACTATGGCTACACCTTC. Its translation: CASSVHRGPQANYGYTF.

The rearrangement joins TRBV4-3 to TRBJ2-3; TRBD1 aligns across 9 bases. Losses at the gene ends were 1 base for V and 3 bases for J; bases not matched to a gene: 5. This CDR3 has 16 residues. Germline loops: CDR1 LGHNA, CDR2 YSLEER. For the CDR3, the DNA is TGCGCCAGCAGCCAAGGGACAGGGGCTGGGACAGATACGCAGTATTTT. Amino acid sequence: CASSQGTGAGTDTQYF.

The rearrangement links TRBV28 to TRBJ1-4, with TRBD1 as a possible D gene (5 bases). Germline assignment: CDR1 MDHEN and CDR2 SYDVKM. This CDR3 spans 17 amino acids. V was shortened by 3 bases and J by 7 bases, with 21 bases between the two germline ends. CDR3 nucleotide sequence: TGTGCCAGCAGTTTGAGGCGGGGGAGGAGCGGTAGTGAAAAACTGTTTTTT. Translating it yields CASSLRRGRSGSEKLFF.

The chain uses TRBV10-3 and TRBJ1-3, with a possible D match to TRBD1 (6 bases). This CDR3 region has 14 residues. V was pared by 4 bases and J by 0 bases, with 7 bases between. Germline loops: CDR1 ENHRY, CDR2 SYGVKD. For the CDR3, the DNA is TGTGCCATCAGTGGCAGGGGCTCTGGAAACACCATATATTTT. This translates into CAISGRGSGNTIYF.

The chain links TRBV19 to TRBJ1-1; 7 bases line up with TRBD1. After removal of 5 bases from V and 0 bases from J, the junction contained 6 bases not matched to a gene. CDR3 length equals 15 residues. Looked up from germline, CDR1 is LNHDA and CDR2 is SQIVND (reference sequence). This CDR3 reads CASSWDSTMNTEAFF. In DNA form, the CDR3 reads TGTGCCAGTAGTTGGGACAGCACAATGAACACTGAAGCTTTCTTT.

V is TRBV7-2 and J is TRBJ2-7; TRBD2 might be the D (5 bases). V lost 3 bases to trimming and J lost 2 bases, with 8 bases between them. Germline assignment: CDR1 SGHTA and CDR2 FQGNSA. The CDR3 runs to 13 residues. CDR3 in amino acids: CASSLRVPYEQYF. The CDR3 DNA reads TGTGCCAGCAGCTTGCGGGTACCCTACGAGCAGTACTTC.

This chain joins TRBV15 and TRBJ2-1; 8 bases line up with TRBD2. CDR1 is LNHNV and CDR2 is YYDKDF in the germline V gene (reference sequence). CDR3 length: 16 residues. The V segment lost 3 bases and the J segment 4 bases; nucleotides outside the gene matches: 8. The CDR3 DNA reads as TGTGCCACCAGCAGGGACGGTCTAGCGGGTTACAATGAGCAGTTCTTC. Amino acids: CATSRDGLAGYNEQFF.

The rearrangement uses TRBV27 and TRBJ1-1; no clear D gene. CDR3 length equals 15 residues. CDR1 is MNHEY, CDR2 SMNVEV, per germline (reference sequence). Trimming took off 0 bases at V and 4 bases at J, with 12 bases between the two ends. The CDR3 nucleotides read TGTGCCAGCAGTTTATCGTTTCCGGGGAGCACTGAAGCTTTCTTT. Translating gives CASSLSFPGSTEAFF.

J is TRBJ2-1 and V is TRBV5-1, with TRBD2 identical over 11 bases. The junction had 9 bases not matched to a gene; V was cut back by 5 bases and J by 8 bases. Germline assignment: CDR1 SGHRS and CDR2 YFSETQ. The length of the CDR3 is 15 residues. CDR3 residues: CASRVLAGESDEQFF. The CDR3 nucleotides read TGCGCCAGCAGGGTACTAGCGGGAGAAAGCGATGAGCAGTTCTTC.

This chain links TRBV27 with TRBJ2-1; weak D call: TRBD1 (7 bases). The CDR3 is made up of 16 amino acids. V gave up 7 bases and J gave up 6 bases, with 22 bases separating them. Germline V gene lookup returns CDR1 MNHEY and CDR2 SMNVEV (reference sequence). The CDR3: CASTLQGQGGSNEQFF. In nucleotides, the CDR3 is TGTGCCAGCACCCTACAAGGGCAGGGGGGAAGCAATGAGCAGTTCTTC.

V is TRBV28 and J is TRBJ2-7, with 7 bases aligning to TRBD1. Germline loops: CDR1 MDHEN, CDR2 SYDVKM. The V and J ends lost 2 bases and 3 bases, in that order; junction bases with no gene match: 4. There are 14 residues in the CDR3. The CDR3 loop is CASSLGGQIYEQYF. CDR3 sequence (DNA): TGTGCCAGCAGTTTAGGGGGACAGATCTACGAGCAGTACTTC.

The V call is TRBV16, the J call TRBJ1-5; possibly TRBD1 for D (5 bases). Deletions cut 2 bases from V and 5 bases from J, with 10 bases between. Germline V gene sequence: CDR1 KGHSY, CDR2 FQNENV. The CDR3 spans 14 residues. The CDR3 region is CASSQIGVDQPQHF. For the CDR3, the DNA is TGTGCCAGCAGCCAAATAGGGGTTGATCAGCCCCAGCATTTT.